Listed here is a single T cell receptor (beta chain). Ten or more counts support this clonotype. The antigen it recognizes is unknown. Within one base of it there is no much larger clone, and no base qualities were kept. According to the germline V gene (reference sequence), CDR1 reads MNHEY and CDR2 reads SMNVEV. V is pared back by 5 bases and J by 9 bases, with 17 bases lying between the germline termini. From its cysteine to its phenylalanine, the CDR3 spans 13 amino acids. Only CDR3 DNA remains: 39 bases, in frame from the first base. All donors were healthy Caucasians. Three pairs of female monozygotic twins, all aged roughly 18 to 30 years, made up the twin cohort. CD4+ and CD8+ T cell populations were isolated with positive isolation kits from Invitrogen. This specimen comes from a study of identical twins (dated by TCRdb to about 2016). About the full investigation: TCR alpha and beta repertoires from monozygotic twins, unrelated adults of various ages and cord blood were deep-sequenced to test whether fetal clonotypes persist. Replicate twin experiments were performed at different times using different library preparation protocols to rule out contamination. What the work shows at the level of the full study, not this receptor alone: A weaker excess of twin sharing was found in beta out-of-frame sequences because the signal-to-noise ratio was lowered by fewer shared sequences. Zero-insertion analyses could be partly confounded by invariant T cells such as MAIT and iNKT, though diverse VJ usage argued against such confounding for most clonotypes. Compared with coincidental sharing between unrelated individuals, an excess of low generation-probability sequences was observed among out-of-frame TCR alpha sequences shared between twins. Because the same donors could not be followed over many years, the conclusions depended on cross-sectional statistical analysis. Out-of-frame TCR alpha sharing in monozygotic twins was systematically underestimated by recombination models, whereas sharing between unrelated individuals was in agreement with the recombination models. Abundant cord blood beta clonotypes had fewer insertions, young adult naive repertoires showed a similar but weaker trend, and memory repertoires showed no such trend.

Libraries were constructed by 5' RACE. This sample was sequenced with an Illumina HiSeq 2000. Template switching introduced a universal primer binding site; the final cDNA contained a unique molecular identifier, enabling accurate counting of TCR cDNA molecules. First-strand cDNA for TCR alpha and beta chains was synthesized from specific primers in the conserved constant-segment region. Each cDNA library was double barcoded, with a SMART-Mk sample barcode plus Illumina barcodes, to control for contamination. TruSeq adapter sequences along with Illumina sample barcodes were introduced in two successive PCR steps. The TCR alpha and beta cDNA libraries were sequenced on the Illumina HiSeq platform using custom primers. In the authors' own workflow: MiGEC was used to process raw reads and extract unique molecular identifiers, and MiXCR was used to find CDR3 positions. Recombination models were inferred per individual with the repgenHMM and IGoR tools using an EM algorithm. Shared clonotypes were analyzed with the tcR package in R, and sharing was normalized by the product of cloneset sizes. Out-of-frame nonproductive sequences were analyzed to study raw recombination free of thymic and clonal selection effects. TCRdb trimmed public reads at Q25 via fastp, called clones via MiXCR and kept in-frame beta chains. All rows with the same CDR3 protein become a single entry with the most common DNA and genes. V and J calls and clone size were set by TCRdb, not the authors. Recorded for this sample are about 470,000 distinct CDR3 sequences; 20% to 25% of them occurred a single time. The top ten clones comprise just under 3% of the sample.

The sample was also linked to a second study, of T cells expressing NK-cell markers. From that second study: In sorted CD3+CD56+NKG2C+, CD3+CD56+NKG2C- and CD3+CD56-NKG2C+ T-cell subsets from several donors, TCR beta-chain repertoires were profiled. Seven of the eight sequenced donors were HCMV-seropositive and one was HCMV-seronegative. To restrict sorting to alphabetaTCR-expressing T cells, an anti-gammadeltaTCR antibody was added in several experiments. For 6 or 7 donors, the dominant CD3+CD56+NKG2C+ clonotypes were among the top 10 CD8+ clonotypes and accounted for roughly 1.0-7.5% of CD8+ T cells. Those dominant clonotypes were again the most abundant among CD3+CD56-NKG2C+ cells in a few donors, at roughly 25-65%. Whether the expanded NKG2C-expressing T cell clones were specific for HCMV antigens was left unclear. The study sequenced eight donors, all healthy volunteers chosen at random: three men and five women. To determine HCMV serostatus, a commercial ELISA kit was used to detect HCMV-specific IgG in serum. MIGEC was used to demultiplex reads and group reads by UMI, and MiTCR was used to assemble and quantify clonotypes. To exclude erroneous sequences, any TCR cDNA sequence not supported by at least two reads was discarded. Downstream repertoire analysis used the tcR package, and clonotypes were matched across fractions by CDR3 nucleotide sequence plus V segment. Antigen specificity was annotated against VDJdb with VDJmatch, allowing one amino acid substitution in CDR3.

The chain links TRBV27 with TRBJ2-7, with the D gene uncertain. Sequenced: CD4+ T cells sorted from blood. The sequence derives from a woman between 18 and 29 years old in good health. DNA sequence: TGTGCCAGCAGTCTAAGTGGCGATGTGGGGCAGTACTTC. It translates to CASSLSGDVGQYF.